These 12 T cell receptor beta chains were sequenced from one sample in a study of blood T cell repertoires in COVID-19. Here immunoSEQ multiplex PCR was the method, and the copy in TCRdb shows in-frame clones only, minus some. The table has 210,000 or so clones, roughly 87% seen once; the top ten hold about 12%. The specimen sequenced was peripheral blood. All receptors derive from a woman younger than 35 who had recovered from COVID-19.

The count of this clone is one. CDR3 sequence (DNA): TGCGCCAGCAGCCGAAGCGGGCCGAGCACAGATACGCAGTATTTT. Translating it yields CASSRSGPSTDTQYF. The rearrangement links TRBV5-1 to TRBJ2-3; weak D call: TRBD2 (6 bases). Germline V gives CDR1 SGHRS, CDR2 YFSETQ. This CDR3 contains 15 residues. The V gene lost 4 bases and the J gene lost 0 bases, with 12 bases spanning the gap.

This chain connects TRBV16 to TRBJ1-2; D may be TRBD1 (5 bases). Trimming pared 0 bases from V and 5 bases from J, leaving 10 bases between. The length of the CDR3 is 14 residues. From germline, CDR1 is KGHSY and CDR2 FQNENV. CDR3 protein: CASSQSGTEYGYTF. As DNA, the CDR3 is TGTGCCAGCAGCCAATCAGGGACTGAGTATGGCTACACCTTC.

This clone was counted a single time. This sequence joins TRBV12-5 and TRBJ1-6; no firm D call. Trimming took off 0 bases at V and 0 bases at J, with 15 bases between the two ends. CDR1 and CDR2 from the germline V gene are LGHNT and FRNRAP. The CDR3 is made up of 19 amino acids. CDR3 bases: TGTGCTAGTGGTTTGGTACAGAGCAGCCAAAGCTCCTATAATTCACCCCTCCACTTT. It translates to CASGLVQSSQSSYNSPLHF. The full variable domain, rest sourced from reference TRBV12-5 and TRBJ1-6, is DARVTQTPRHKVTEMGQEVTMRCQPILGHNTVFWYRQTMMQGLELLAYFRNRAPLDDSGMPKDRFSAEMPDATLATLKIQPSEPRDSAVYFCASGLVQSSQSSYNSPLHFGNGTRLTVT.

The chain's CDR3 is CASSPNTGWQETQYF. CDR3 bases: TGTGCCAGCAGCCCAAATACAGGGTGGCAAGAGACCCAGTACTTC. The chain recombines TRBV7-6 with TRBJ2-5; tentatively, D is TRBD1 (6 bases). The CDR3 has 15 amino acids. Looked up from germline, CDR1 is SGHVS and CDR2 is FNYEAQ. Trimming took 5 bases from V and 2 from J, leaving 15 bases between them.

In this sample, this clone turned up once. This CDR3 reads CSASFQLNEKLFF. Written as DNA, the CDR3 is TGCAGTGCTAGTTTTCAACTTAATGAAAAACTGTTTTTT. V usage is TRBV20-1 and J usage is TRBJ1-4; D uncertain. Per the germline V gene, CDR1 is DFQATT and CDR2 is SNEGSKA (reference sequence). The CDR3 is made up of 13 amino acids. Trimming cost V 3 bases and J 4 bases, with 9 bases left between them.

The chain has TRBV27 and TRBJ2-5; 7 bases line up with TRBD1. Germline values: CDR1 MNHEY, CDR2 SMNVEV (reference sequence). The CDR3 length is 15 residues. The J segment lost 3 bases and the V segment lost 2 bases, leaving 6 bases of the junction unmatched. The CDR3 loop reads CASSLALGTEETQYF. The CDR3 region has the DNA TGTGCCAGCAGTTTAGCGCTAGGGACAGAAGAGACCCAGTACTTC.

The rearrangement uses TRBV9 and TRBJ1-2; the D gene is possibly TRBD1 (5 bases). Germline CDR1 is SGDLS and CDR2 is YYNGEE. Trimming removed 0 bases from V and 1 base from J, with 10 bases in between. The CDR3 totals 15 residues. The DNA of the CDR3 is TGTGCCAGCAGCGTAGAACAGGAAAATAACTATGGCTACACCTTC. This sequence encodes CASSVEQENNYGYTF.

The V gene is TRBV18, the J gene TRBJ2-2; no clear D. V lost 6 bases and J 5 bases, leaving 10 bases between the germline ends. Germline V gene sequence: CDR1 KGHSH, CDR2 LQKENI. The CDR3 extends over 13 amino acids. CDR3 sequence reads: CASSPAQTGELFF. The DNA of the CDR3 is TGTGCCAGCTCCCCGGCACAGACCGGGGAGCTGTTTTTT.

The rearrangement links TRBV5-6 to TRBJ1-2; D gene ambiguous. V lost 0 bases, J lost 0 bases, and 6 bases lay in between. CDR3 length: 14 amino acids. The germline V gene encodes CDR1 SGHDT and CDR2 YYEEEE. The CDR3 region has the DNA TGTGCCAGCAGCTTGGCAGGCCCTAACTATGGCTACACCTTC. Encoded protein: CASSLAGPNYGYTF.

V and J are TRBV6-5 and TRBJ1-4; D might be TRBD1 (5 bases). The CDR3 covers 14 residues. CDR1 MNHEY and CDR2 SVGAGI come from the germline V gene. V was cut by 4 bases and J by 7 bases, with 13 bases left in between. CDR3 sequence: CASSWDGGREKLFF. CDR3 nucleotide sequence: TGTGCCAGCAGTTGGGACGGAGGGCGTGAAAAACTGTTTTTT.

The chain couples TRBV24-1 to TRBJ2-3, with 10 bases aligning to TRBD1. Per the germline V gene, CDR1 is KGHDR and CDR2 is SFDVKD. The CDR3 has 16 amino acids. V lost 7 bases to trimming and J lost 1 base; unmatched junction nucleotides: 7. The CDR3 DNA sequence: TGTGCCACCAGCGGGACAGGGGCTTTGGGCACAGATACGCAGTATTTT. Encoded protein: CATSGTGALGTDTQYF.

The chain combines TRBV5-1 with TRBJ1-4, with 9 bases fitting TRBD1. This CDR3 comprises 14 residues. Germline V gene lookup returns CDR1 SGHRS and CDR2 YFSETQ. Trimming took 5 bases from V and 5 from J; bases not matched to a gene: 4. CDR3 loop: CASSDRGGNEKLFF. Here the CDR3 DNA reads TGCGCCAGCAGTGACAGGGGGGGAAATGAAAAACTGTTTTTT. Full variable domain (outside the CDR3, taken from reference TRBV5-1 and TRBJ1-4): KAGVTQTPRYLIKTRGQQVTLSCSPISGHRSVSWYQQTPGQGLQFLFEYFSETQRNKGNFPGRFSGRQFSNSRSEMNVSTLELGDSALYLCASSDRGGNEKLFFGSGTQLSVL.